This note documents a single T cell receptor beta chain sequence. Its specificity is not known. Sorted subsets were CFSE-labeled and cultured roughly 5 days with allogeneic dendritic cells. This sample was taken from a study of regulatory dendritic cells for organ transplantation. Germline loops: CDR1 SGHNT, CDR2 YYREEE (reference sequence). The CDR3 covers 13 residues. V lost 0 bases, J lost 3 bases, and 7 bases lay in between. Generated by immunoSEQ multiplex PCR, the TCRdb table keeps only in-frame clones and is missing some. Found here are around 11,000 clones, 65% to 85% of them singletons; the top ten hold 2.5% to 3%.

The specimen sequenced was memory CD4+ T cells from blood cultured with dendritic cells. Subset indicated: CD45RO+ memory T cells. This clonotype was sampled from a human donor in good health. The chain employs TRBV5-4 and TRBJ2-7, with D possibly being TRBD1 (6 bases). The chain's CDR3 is CASSLARGYEQYF. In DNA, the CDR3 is TGTGCCAGCAGCTTGGCCAGGGGCTACGAGCAGTACTTC.